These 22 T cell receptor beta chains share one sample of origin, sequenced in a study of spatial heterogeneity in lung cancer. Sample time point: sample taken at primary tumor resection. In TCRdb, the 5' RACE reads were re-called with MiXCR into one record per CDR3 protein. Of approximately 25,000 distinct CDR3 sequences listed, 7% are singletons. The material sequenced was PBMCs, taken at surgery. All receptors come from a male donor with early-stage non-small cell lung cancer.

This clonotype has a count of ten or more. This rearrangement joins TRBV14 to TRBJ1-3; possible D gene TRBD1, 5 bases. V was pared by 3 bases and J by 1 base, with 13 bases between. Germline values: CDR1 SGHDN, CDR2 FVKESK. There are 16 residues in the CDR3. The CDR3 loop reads CASSHRGEGSGNTIYF. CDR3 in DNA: TGTGCCAGCAGCCACCGAGGGGAGGGTTCTGGAAACACCATATATTTT.

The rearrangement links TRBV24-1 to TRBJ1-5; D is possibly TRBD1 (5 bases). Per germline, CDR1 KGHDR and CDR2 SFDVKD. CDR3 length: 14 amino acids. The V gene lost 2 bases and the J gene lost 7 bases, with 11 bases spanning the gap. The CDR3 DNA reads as TGTGCCACCAGTGATTCCCGGGGCGGGCAGCCCCAGCATTTT. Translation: CATSDSRGGQPQHF.

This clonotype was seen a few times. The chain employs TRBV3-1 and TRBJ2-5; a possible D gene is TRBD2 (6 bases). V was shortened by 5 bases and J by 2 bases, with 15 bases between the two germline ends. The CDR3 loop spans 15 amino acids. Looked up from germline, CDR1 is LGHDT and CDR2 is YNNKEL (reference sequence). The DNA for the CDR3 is TGTGCCAGCAGCTACCGGGCGGGGCTACAAGAGACCCAGTACTTC. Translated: CASSYRAGLQETQYF.

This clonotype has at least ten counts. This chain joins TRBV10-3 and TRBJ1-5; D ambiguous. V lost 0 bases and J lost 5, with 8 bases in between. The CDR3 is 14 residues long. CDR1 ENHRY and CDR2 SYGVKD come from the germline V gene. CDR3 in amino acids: CAISESFKDQPQHF. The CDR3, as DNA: TGTGCCATCAGTGAGTCATTCAAGGATCAGCCCCAGCATTTT.

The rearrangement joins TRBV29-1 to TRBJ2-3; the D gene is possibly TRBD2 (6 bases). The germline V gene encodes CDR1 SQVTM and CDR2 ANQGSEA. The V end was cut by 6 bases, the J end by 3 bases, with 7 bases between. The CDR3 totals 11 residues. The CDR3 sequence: CSVEGTDTQYF. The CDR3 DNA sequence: TGCAGCGTGGAGGGAACAGATACGCAGTATTTT.

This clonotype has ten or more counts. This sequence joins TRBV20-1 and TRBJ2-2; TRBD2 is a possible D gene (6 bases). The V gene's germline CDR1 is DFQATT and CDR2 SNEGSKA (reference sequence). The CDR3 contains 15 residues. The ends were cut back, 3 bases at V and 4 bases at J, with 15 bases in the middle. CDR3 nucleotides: TGCAGTGCTAGCAGGCGGGGAAGGACCACCGGGGAGCTGTTTTTT. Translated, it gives CSASRRGRTTGELFF.

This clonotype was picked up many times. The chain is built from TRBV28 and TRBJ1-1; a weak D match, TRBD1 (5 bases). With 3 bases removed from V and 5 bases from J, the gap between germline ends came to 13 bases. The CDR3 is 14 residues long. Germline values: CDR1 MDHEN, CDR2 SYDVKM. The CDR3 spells CASSLGGGRTEAFF. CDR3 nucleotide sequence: TGTGCCAGCAGTTTGGGGGGTGGAAGGACTGAAGCTTTCTTT.

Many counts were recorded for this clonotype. The CDR3 is CASSLQTSGGIYEQFF. CDR3 bases: TGTGCCAGCAGCTTACAGACTAGCGGGGGTATATATGAGCAGTTCTTC. This chain connects TRBV7-2 to TRBJ2-1; the match to TRBD2 covers 12 bases. V was pared by 2 bases and J by 8 bases, with 7 bases of the junction left unmatched. The germline gives CDR1 SGHTA, CDR2 FQGNSA. This CDR3 is built from 16 residues.

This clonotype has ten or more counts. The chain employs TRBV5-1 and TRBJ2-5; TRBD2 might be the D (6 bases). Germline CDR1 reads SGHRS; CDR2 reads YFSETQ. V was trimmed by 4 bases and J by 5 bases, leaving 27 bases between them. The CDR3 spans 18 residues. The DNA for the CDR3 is TGCGCCAGCAGCAAGGGGACTCAACCGGCTGACACAAGTGAGACCCAGTACTTC. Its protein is CASSKGTQPADTSETQYF.

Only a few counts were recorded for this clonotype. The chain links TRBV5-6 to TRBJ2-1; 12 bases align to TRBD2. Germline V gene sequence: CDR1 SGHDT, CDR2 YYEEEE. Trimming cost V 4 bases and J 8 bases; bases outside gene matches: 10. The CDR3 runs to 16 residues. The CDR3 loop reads CASSEVTSGRSDEQFF. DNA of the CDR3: TGTGCCAGCAGCGAGGTTACTAGCGGGAGGAGCGATGAGCAGTTCTTC.

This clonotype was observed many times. CDR3 region: CASSGRGGDTQYF. The CDR3 bases are TGCGCCAGCAGTGGAAGGGGCGGAGATACGCAGTATTTT. The chain is built from TRBV10-2 and TRBJ2-3; perhaps TRBD1 as D (5 bases). Trimming pared 4 bases from V and 5 bases from J, leaving 10 bases between. CDR1 and CDR2 from the germline V gene are WSHSY and SAAADI. The CDR3 contains 13 residues.

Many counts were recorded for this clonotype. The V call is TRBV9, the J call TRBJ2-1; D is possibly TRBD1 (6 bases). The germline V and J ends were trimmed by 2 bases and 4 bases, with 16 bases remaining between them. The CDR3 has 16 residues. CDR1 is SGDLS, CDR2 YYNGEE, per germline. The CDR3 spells CASSVWDTSGYNEQFF. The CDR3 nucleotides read TGTGCCAGCAGCGTCTGGGACACCTCGGGATACAATGAGCAGTTCTTC.

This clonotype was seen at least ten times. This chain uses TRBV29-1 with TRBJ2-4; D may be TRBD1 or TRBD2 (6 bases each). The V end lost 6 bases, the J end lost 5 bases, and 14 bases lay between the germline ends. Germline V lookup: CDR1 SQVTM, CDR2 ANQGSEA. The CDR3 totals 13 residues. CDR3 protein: CSVGGPGQNIQYF. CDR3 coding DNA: TGCAGCGTGGGGGGCCCTGGGCAAAACATTCAGTACTTC.

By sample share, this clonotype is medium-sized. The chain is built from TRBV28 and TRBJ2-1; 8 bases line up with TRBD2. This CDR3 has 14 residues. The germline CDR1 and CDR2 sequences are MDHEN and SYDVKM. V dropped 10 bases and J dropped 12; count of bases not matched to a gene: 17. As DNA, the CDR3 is TGTGCCACCAACACTCCAAACCCCCTAGCGGGGCAGTTCTTC. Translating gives CATNTPNPLAGQFF.

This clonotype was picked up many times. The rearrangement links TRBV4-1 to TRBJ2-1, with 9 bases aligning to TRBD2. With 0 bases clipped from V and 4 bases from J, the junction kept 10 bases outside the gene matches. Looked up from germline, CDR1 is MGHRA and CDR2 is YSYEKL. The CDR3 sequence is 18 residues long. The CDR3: CASSQDRPLAGAYNEQFF. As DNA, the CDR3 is TGCGCCAGCAGCCAAGATAGACCCTTAGCGGGAGCTTACAATGAGCAGTTCTTC.

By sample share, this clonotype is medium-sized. CDR3 sequence reads: CSARDPGRPGGNEQFF. Here the CDR3 DNA reads TGCAGTGCTAGAGATCCCGGGAGGCCAGGAGGTAATGAGCAGTTCTTC. The chain couples TRBV20-1 to TRBJ2-1; the match to TRBD2 covers 7 bases. Unmatched junction bases numbered 12, after V lost 0 bases and J lost 7 bases. Germline V CDR1 and CDR2: DFQATT, SNEGSKA (reference sequence). The CDR3 is 16 residues long.

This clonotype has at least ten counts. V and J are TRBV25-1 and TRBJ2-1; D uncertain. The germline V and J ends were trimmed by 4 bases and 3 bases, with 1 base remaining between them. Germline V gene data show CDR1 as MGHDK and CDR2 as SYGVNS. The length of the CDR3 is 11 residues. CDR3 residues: CASSGYNEQFF. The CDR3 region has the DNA TGTGCCAGCAGTGGCTACAATGAGCAGTTCTTC.

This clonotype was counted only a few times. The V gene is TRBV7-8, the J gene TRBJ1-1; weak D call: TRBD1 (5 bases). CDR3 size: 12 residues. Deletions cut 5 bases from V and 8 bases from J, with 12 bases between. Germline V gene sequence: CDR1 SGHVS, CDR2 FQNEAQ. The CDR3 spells CASSRDQGEAFF. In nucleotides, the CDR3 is TGTGCCAGCAGCCGAGATCAGGGAGAAGCTTTCTTT.

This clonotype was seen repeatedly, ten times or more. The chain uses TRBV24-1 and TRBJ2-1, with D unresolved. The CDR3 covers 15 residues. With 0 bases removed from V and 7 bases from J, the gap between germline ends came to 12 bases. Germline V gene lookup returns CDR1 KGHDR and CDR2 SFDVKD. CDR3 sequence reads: CATSDLRSRWNEQFF. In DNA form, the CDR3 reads TGTGCCACCAGTGATTTGCGGTCCCGATGGAATGAGCAGTTCTTC.

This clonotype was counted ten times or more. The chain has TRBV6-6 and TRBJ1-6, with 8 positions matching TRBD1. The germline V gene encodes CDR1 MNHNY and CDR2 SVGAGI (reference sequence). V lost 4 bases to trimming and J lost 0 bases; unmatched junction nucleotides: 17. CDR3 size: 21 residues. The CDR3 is CASSSAGQGPATSSYNSPLHF. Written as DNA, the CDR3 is TGTGCCAGCAGTTCAGCTGGACAGGGCCCGGCCACAAGCTCCTATAATTCACCCCTCCACTTT.

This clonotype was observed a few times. The CDR3 here is CASSEYTTHEQYV. The CDR3 bases are TGTGCCAGCAGTGAGTATACGACACACGAGCAGTACGTC. The chain carries TRBV2 and TRBJ2-7; D gene ambiguous. Looked up from germline, CDR1 is SNHLY and CDR2 is FYNNEI. This CDR3 comprises 13 residues. Trimming removed 3 bases from V and 5 bases from J, with 11 bases in between.

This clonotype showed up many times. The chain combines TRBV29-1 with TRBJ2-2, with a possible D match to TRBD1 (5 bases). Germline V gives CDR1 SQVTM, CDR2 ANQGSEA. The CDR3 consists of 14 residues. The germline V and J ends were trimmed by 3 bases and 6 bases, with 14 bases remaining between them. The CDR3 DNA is TGCAGCGTTGACGGCCAGGGCGTCTCCGGGGAGCTGTTTTTT. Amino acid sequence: CSVDGQGVSGELFF.